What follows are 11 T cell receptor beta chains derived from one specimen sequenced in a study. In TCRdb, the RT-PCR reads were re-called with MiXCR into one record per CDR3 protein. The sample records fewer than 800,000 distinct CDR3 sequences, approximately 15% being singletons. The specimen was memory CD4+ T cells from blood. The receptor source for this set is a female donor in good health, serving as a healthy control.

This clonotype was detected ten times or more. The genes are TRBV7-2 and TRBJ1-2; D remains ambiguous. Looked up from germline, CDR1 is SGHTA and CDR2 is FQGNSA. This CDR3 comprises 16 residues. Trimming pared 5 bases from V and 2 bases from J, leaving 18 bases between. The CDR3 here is CASSLKPGNLNYGYTF. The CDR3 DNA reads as TGTGCCAGCAGCCTCAAACCCGGAAATCTGAACTATGGCTACACCTTC.

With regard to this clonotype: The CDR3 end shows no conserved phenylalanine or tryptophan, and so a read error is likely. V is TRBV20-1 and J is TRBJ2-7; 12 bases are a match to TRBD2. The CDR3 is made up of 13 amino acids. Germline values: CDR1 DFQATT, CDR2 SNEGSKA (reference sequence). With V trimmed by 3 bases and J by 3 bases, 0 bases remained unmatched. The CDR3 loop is CSARGLAGYEQYL. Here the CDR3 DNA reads TGCAGTGCTAGGGGACTAGCGGGCTACGAGCAGTACTTA.

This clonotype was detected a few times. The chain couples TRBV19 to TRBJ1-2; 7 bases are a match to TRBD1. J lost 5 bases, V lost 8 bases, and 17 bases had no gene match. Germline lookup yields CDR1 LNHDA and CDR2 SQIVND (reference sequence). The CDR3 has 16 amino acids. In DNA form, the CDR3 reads TGTGCCAGTGCAACATCAAGAAGGGACAGACTATATGGCTACACCTTC. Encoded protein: CASATSRRDRLYGYTF.

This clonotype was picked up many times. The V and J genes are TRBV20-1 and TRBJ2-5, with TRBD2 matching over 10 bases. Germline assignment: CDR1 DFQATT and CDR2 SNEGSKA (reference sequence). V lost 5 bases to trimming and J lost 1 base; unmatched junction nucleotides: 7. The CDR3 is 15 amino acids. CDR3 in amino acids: CSASIAGGAQETQYF. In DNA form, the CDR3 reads TGCAGTGCTTCTATAGCGGGAGGAGCCCAAGAGACCCAGTACTTC.

CDR3 in amino acids: CASSLKESYGYTF. The CDR3 DNA reads TGCGCCAGCAGCTTGAAAGAGAGCTATGGCTACACCTTC. The V call is TRBV5-1, the J call TRBJ1-2, with no clear D. There are 13 residues in the CDR3. Trimming stripped 1 base from V and 4 bases from J, with 8 bases between. CDR1 is SGHRS and CDR2 is YFSETQ in the germline V gene.

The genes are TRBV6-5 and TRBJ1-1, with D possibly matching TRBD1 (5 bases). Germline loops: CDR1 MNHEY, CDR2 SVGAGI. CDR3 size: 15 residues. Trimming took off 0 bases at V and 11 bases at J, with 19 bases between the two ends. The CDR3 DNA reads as TGTGCCAGCAGTTACTCGGGGGGGATGTTGGGGACGGCTTTCTTT. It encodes CASSYSGGMLGTAFF.

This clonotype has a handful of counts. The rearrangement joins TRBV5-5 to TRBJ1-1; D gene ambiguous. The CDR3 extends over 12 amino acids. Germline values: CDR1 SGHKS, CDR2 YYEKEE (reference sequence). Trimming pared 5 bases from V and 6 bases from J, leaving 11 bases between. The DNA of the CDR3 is TGTGCCAGCAGTCGAGGCGGTGCTGAAGCTTTCTTT. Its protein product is CASSRGGAEAFF.

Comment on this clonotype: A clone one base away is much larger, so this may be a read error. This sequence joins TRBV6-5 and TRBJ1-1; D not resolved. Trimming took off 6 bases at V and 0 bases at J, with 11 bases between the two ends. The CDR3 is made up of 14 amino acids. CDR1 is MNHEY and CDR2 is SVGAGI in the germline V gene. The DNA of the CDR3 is TGTGCCAGCAGCCGGAGGCTTGTGAACACTGAAGCTTTCTTT. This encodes CASSRRLVNTEAFF.

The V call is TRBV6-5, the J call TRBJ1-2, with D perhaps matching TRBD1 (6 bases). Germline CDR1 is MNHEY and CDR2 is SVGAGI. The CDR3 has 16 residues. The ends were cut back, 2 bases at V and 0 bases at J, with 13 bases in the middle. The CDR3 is CASSYGGGLTNYGYTF. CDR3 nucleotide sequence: TGTGCCAGCAGTTACGGGGGGGGCCTGACTAACTATGGCTACACCTTC.

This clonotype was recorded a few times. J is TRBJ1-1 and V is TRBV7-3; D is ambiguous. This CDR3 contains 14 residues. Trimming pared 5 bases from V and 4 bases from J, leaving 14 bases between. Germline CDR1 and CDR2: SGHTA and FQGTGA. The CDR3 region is CASSGMNIVTEAFF. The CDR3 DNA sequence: TGTGCCAGCAGCGGAATGAATATTGTCACTGAAGCTTTCTTT.

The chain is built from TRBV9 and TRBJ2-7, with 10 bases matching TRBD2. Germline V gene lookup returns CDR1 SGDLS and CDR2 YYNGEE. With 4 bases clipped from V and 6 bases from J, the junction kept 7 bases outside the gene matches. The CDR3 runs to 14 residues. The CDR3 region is CASSPSLAGVEQYF. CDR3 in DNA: TGTGCCAGCAGCCCGAGCCTAGCGGGAGTCGAGCAGTACTTC.